This TCR beta chain emerged from a study of cytomegalovirus exposure and HLA in healthy donors. Study-wide findings and caveats: In vitro assays verified that a few CMV-associated chains recognized CMV antigens specifically.

PCR used 60 Vbeta primers and 13 Jbeta primers. Assay: immunoSEQ multiplex PCR; the TCRdb copy retains only in-frame clones and omits some. The sample records roughly 170,000 clones, about 82% being singletons. The table lists this clone with a count of one. Its antigen is currently unknown. The receptor comes from a female donor in good health and CMV-seronegative. Material: PBMCs.

The CDR3 nucleotides are TGTGCCAGCAGCGCCTCCGGGACTAGCTCCTACGAGCAGTACTTC. Amino acid sequence: CASSASGTSSYEQYF. The chain couples TRBV5-5 to TRBJ2-7; 8 bases match TRBD2. In germline, CDR1 is SGHKS, CDR2 YYEKEE (reference sequence). V gave up 4 bases and J gave up 0 bases; unmatched junction bases: 6. The CDR3 runs 15 residues.